The rows below give T cell receptor beta chains drawn from one sample of a study of identical twins. TCRdb itself ran the 5' RACE reads through MiXCR, one entry per CDR3 protein. The repertoire holds around 1.7 million distinct CDR3 sequences, with about 32% as singletons. Sequencing was performed on cord blood. The receptor source for this set is a newborn girl in good health. Both conserved end residues are part of each CDR3. A D gene is named only where the DNA matches it firmly. Clone size, where shown, is once, few, many, or a class for clones that have expanded.

D,J,size,V,CDR3,DNA
-,TRBJ2-5,few,TRBV20-1,CSASREAKETQYF,TGCAGTGCTAGCCGAGAGGCAAAAGAGACCCAGTACTTC
-,TRBJ1-5,few,TRBV27,CASSLLGASNQPQHF,TGTGCCAGCAGTTTATTAGGGGCTAGCAATCAGCCCCAGCATTTT
TRBD1,TRBJ2-7,-,TRBV5-6,CASSFHPGGNEQYF,TGTGCCAGCAGCTTTCATCCAGGGGGCAATGAGCAGTACTTC
TRBD1,TRBJ1-3,-,TRBV12-3/TRBV12-4,CASSQTGVDSGNTIYF,TGTGCCAGCAGCCAGACAGGGGTTGACTCTGGAAACACCATATATTTT
TRBD2,TRBJ2-7,few,TRBV20-1,CSASALAGGLYEQYF,TGCAGTGCTAGCGCTCTAGCGGGAGGTCTCTACGAGCAGTACTTC
-,TRBJ1-1,-,TRBV7-6,CASSLGPGVRNTEAFF,TGTGCCAGCAGCTTAGGCCCCGGGGTGAGGAACACTGAAGCTTTCTTT
-,TRBJ2-1,-,TRBV7-2,CASSLVGSLLFF,TGTGCCAGCAGCTTAGTAGGCTCCCTTCTGTTCTTC
TRBD1,TRBJ2-1,few,TRBV4-1,CASSQAPGQGRKYNEQFF,TGCGCCAGCAGCCAAGCACCGGGACAGGGGCGAAAATACAATGAGCAGTTCTTC
TRBD2,TRBJ2-1,many,TRBV6-5,CASSFLAGAFNEQFF,TGTGCCAGCAGTTTTTTAGCGGGGGCTTTCAATGAGCAGTTCTTC
TRBD1,TRBJ1-5,-,TRBV5-1,CASSPGTGPFDQPQHF,TGCGCCAGCAGCCCCGGGACAGGGCCGTTCGATCAGCCCCAGCATTTT
-,TRBJ2-1,-,TRBV21-1,CASSNPGTSGYNEQFF,TGTGCCAGCAGCAACCCCGGGACTAGCGGTTACAATGAGCAGTTTTTC
TRBD2,TRBJ2-1,-,TRBV7-2,CASSLDIAGGYNEQFF,TGTGCCAGCAGCTTAGATATAGCGGGGGGATACAATGAGCAGTTCTTC
-,TRBJ2-3,-,TRBV6-2/TRBV6-3,CASSYLRPPTDTQYF,TGTGCCAGCAGTTACCTCCGCCCTCCCACAGATACGCAGTATTTT
TRBD2,TRBJ2-1,few,TRBV7-2,CASSRDGLAGAYNEQFF,TGTGCCAGCAGCCGTGACGGACTAGCGGGAGCCTACAATGAGCAGTTCTTC
TRBD1,TRBJ1-2,-,TRBV24-1,CATSDQDRVYGYTF,TGTGCCACCAGTGATCAAGACAGGGTCTATGGCTACACCTTC
TRBD2,TRBJ2-1,-,TRBV7-9,CASTLIREGPRSYNEQFF,TGTGCCAGCACCCTTATCCGGGAGGGCCCCCGGTCCTACAATGAGCAGTTCTTC
-,TRBJ1-2,few,TRBV28,CASTSGDYGYTF,TGTGCCAGCACCTCAGGGGACTATGGCTACACCTTC
-,TRBJ2-7,-,TRBV10-3,CAISQAGSYEQYF,TGTGCCATCAGCCAGGCGGGATCTTACGAGCAGTACTTC
TRBD2,TRBJ2-3,-,TRBV5-1,CASSNGPSGRAPTDTQYF,TGCGCCAGCAGTAACGGACCTAGCGGGAGGGCCCCCACAGATACGCAGTATTTT
TRBD2,TRBJ2-3,-,TRBV5-1,CASSGGDRGIRDTQYF,TGCGCCAGCAGCGGGGGGGACCGAGGGATAAGAGATACGCAGTATTTT
-,TRBJ2-3,-,TRBV29-1,CSVTPTGYPGTDMQYF,TGCAGCGTCACTCCAACAGGGTACCCGGGCACAGATATGCAGTATTTT
-,TRBJ2-3,once,TRBV4-1,CASSQRSPGATDTQYF,TGCGCCAGCAGCCAACGTAGTCCGGGGGCCACAGATACGCAGTATTTT
TRBD2,TRBJ2-1,few,TRBV28,CASSLNIPYSRGWSGRAENEQFF,TGTGCCAGCAGTTTAAATATCCCTTACAGTCGTGGTTGGAGCGGGAGGGCCGAGAATGAGCAGTTCTTC
-,TRBJ2-5,few,TRBV29-1,CSVEQGVRETQYF,TGCAGCGTTGAACAGGGCGTTCGAGAGACCCAGTACTTC
-,TRBJ2-7,-,TRBV29-1,CSVEAQESYEQYF,TGCAGCGTTGAAGCCCAGGAATCGTACGAGCAGTACTTC
-,TRBJ2-3,-,TRBV20-1,CSARDPLPRVESDTQYF,TGCAGTGCTAGGGACCCCCTCCCACGGGTGGAATCAGATACGCAGTATTTT
TRBD1,TRBJ2-7,-,TRBV27,CASSLSNRGTGYEQYF,TGTGCCAGCAGTTTATCCAACAGGGGAACGGGTTACGAGCAGTACTTC
-,TRBJ2-7,-,TRBV14,CASSPGPIEQYF,TGTGCCAGCAGCCCTGGGCCGATCGAGCAGTACTTC
TRBD1,TRBJ1-1,-,TRBV12-3/TRBV12-4,CASSVGQGHTEAFF,TGTGCCAGCAGTGTAGGACAGGGTCACACTGAAGCTTTCTTT
-,TRBJ1-1,-,TRBV20-1,CSACPGVNTEAFF,TGCAGTGCTTGCCCCGGGGTGAACACTGAAGCTTTCTTT
-,TRBJ2-7,few,TRBV20-1,CSARSLGPYEQYF,TGCAGTGCTAGGTCGCTGGGGCCCTACGAGCAGTACTTC
-,TRBJ2-7,few,TRBV4-2,CASSQGFGRGYEQYF,TGTGCCAGCAGCCAAGGTTTCGGCAGGGGTTACGAGCAGTACTTC
-,TRBJ1-6,few,TRBV9,CASSPEGQGNSPLHF,TGTGCCAGCAGCCCCGAGGGGCAAGGGAATTCACCCCTCCACTTT
-,TRBJ2-5,-,TRBV28,CASSLYRWTQYF,TGTGCCAGCAGTCTTTATCGCTGGACCCAGTACTTC
-,TRBJ2-1,once,TRBV2,CAGSGLSYNEQFF,TGTGCCGGCAGCGGACTTAGCTACAATGAGCAGTTCTTC
-,TRBJ2-7,few,TRBV12-3/TRBV12-4,CASSFRGPEQYF,TGTGCCAGCAGTTTTAGAGGGCCCGAGCAGTACTTC
-,TRBJ2-1,many,TRBV5-1,CASSLGTVYNEQFF,TGCGCCAGCAGCTTGGGGACAGTCTACAATGAGCAGTTCTTC
TRBD2,TRBJ2-3,few,TRBV30,CAWQGLAGPDTQYF,TGTGCCTGGCAGGGACTAGCGGGACCAGATACGCAGTATTTT
-,TRBJ1-2,few,TRBV27,CASSFGTQYGYTF,TGTGCCAGCAGTTTTGGGACCCAGTATGGCTACACCTTC
TRBD1,TRBJ1-2,-,TRBV12-3/TRBV12-4,CASSFDPMTGGYGYTF,TGTGCCAGCAGCTTCGACCCCATGACAGGGGGCTATGGCTACACCTTC
TRBD1,TRBJ2-7,few,TRBV20-1,CSGASGQGDEQYF,TGCAGTGGTGCCTCGGGGCAGGGGGACGAGCAGTACTTC